The 32 T cell receptor beta chains listed next were all sequenced from one sample in a study of blood T cell repertoires in COVID-19. Measured with immunoSEQ multiplex PCR; TCRdb has only the in-frame clones, and not every one. Of some 320,000 clones in the sample, under 95% were seen once. The sample comprised PBMCs or T cells enriched from blood (not recorded which). These receptors originate from a man aged 55 to 70 who had recovered from COVID-19.

Of note for this clone: An end of the junction differs from the germline gene, which may be a read error. The chain links TRBV19 to TRBJ2-3, with 8 bases aligning to TRBD2. CDR1 LNHDA and CDR2 SQIVND come from the germline V gene (reference sequence). The CDR3 has 15 residues. Written as DNA, the CDR3 is TGTGCCAGCAGTAGTCGGGGGGGTGGAGCAGATACGCAGTATTTT. It yields the protein CASSSRGGGADTQYF.

As DNA, the CDR3 is TGTGCCAGCAGCAACAGAATTACTAGCACAGATACGCAGTATTTT. Its protein is CASSNRITSTDTQYF. The V and J genes are TRBV3-1 (or the pseudogene TRBV3-2) and TRBJ2-3; D is unresolved. V lost 5 bases and J 0 bases, leaving 12 bases between the germline ends. Germline V gene lookup returns CDR1 LGHDT and CDR2 YNNKEL (reference sequence). The CDR3 loop spans 15 amino acids.

The chain couples TRBV19 to TRBJ2-7, with 11 bases that match TRBD1. The CDR3 is 14 amino acids. Germline assignment: CDR1 LNHDA and CDR2 SQIVND (reference sequence). V lost 5 bases, J lost 6 bases, and 6 bases stayed unmatched. The CDR3 spells CASSQPGQGGEQYF. The DNA for the CDR3 is TGTGCCAGTAGTCAGCCGGGACAGGGGGGCGAGCAGTACTTC.

The chain is built from TRBV19 and TRBJ1-5; TRBD1 matches 9 bases. The CDR3 length is 18 residues. CDR1 LNHDA and CDR2 SQIVND come from the germline V gene (reference sequence). The V segment lost 11 bases and the J segment 6 bases; nucleotides outside the gene matches: 23. The CDR3 DNA reads TGTGCCTCAAGTATAGGGGGTCTTTTGGGACAGGGTGTTCAGCCCCAGCATTTT. Translation: CASSIGGLLGQGVQPQHF.

The genes are TRBV24-1 and TRBJ1-4, with D tentatively TRBD1 (5 bases). This CDR3 contains 15 residues. Trimming took off 5 bases at V and 4 bases at J, with 13 bases between the two ends. CDR1 and CDR2 (germline): KGHDR, SFDVKD. The CDR3 region is CATSVGGADNEKLFF. DNA for the CDR3: TGTGCCACCAGTGTTGGAGGGGCGGATAATGAAAAACTGTTTTTT.

This chain uses TRBV24-1 with TRBJ1-1, with TRBD1 identical over 7 bases. The CDR3 length is 13 residues. CDR1 is KGHDR and CDR2 is SFDVKD in the germline V gene. V lost 7 bases, J lost 1 base, and 2 bases stayed unmatched. The CDR3 bases are TGTGCCACCAGAGGGACAGCGAACACTGAAGCTTTCTTT. Its translation: CATRGTANTEAFF.

The chain employs TRBV19 and TRBJ2-1; TRBD2 agrees at 8 bases. Germline-derived CDR1 and CDR2 are LNHDA and SQIVND (reference sequence). The CDR3 contains 15 residues. Trimming at V came to 3 bases and at J to 7 bases, leaving 8 bases not matched to a gene. CDR3 nucleotides: TGTGCCAGTAGTATTCTGGCGGGGGGTGGGAATGAGCAGTTCTTC. The encoded protein is CASSILAGGGNEQFF.

The gene calls are TRBV5-8 and TRBJ1-5; D is possibly TRBD1 (5 bases). Between the trimmed V and J ends, which lost 0 bases and 2 bases, there was a span of 9 bases. This CDR3 has 15 residues. Germline V gene sequence: CDR1 SGHTS, CDR2 YDEGEE. CDR3 in amino acids: CASSLGTGGNQPQHF. In DNA, the CDR3 is TGTGCCAGCAGCTTGGGTACAGGAGGCAATCAGCCCCAGCATTTT. Drawing the rest from reference TRBV5-8 and TRBJ1-5, the complete variable domain is EAGVTQSPTHLIKTRGQQATLRCSPISGHTSVYWYQQALGLGLQFLLWYDEGEERNRGNFPPRFSGRQFPNYSSELNVNALELEDSALYLCASSLGTGGNQPQHFGDGTRLSIL.

The chain has TRBV27 and TRBJ1-1, with TRBD1 as a possible D gene (6 bases). CDR3 length equals 13 residues. The ends were cut back, 6 bases at V and 5 bases at J, with 13 bases in the middle. Germline CDR1 is MNHEY and CDR2 is SMNVEV (reference sequence). CDR3 coding DNA: TGTGCCAGCAGCTTTCCAGGGGAGACTGAAGCTTTCTTT. It encodes CASSFPGETEAFF.

The rearrangement uses TRBV11-2 and TRBJ1-6; 7 bases line up with TRBD1. This CDR3 contains 14 residues. From germline, CDR1 is SGHAT and CDR2 FQNNGV. Trimming cost V 5 bases and J 10 bases; bases outside gene matches: 8. CDR3 in amino acids: CASSARQGVSPLHF. CDR3 DNA sequence: TGTGCCAGCAGCGCGAGACAGGGAGTATCACCCCTCCACTTT.

This clone was picked up one time. The rearrangement uses TRBV20-1 and TRBJ2-1; D remains ambiguous. The CDR3 loop spans 13 amino acids. Germline CDR1 and CDR2: DFQATT and SNEGSKA (reference sequence). Trimming cost V 3 bases and J 5 bases, with 11 bases left between them. CDR3 protein: CSASRVADNEQFF. The CDR3 DNA is TGCAGTGCTAGTCGGGTGGCGGACAATGAGCAGTTCTTC.

This rearrangement joins TRBV7-2 to TRBJ2-5; D is possibly TRBD1 (6 bases). The CDR3 runs 15 residues. Trimming took 2 bases from V and 5 from J, leaving 15 bases between them. CDR1 is SGHTA and CDR2 is FQGNSA in the germline V gene. In DNA, the CDR3 is TGTGCCAGCAGCTTATCCAGGGGCTATATGGAGACCCAGTACTTC. Its translation: CASSLSRGYMETQYF.

The chain joins TRBV27 to TRBJ1-2, with 10 bases matching TRBD1. Germline V gives CDR1 MNHEY, CDR2 SMNVEV (reference sequence). The CDR3 is 14 amino acids. Unmatched junction bases numbered 8, after V lost 5 bases and J lost 8 bases. The DNA of the CDR3 is TGTGCCAGCAGTCCCACCGGGACAGGGGACGGCTACACCTTC. Its translation is CASSPTGTGDGYTF.

Of note for this clone: Relative to the germline gene, one junction end is altered; a read error may explain this. The gene calls are TRBV7-7 and TRBJ2-5; D uncertain. The CDR3 length is 13 residues. Germline CDR1 reads SSHAT; CDR2 reads FNYEAQ (reference sequence). CDR3 protein: CASSLGNQETQYF. CDR3 in DNA: TGTGCTAGCAGCTTAGGTAATCAAGAGACCCAGTACTTC.

The rearrangement joins TRBV19 to TRBJ2-7; D is perhaps TRBD2 (6 bases). The V gene lost 8 bases and the J gene lost 0 bases, with 17 bases spanning the gap. Per the germline V gene, CDR1 is LNHDA and CDR2 is SQIVND (reference sequence). The CDR3 covers 15 residues. The DNA of the CDR3 is TGTGCCAGTGCTCGGAGGGGTGCCTTCTCCTACGAGCAGTACTTC. Residues: CASARRGAFSYEQYF.

The chain couples TRBV10-3 to TRBJ1-2; no clear D. Between the trimmed V and J ends, which lost 0 bases and 4 bases, there was a span of 12 bases. This CDR3 has 15 residues. Germline loops: CDR1 ENHRY, CDR2 SYGVKD. CDR3 in amino acids: CAISESWASSYGYTF. DNA of the CDR3: TGTGCCATCAGTGAGTCTTGGGCTTCTTCCTATGGCTACACCTTC.

The V and J genes are TRBV19 and TRBJ2-5; 11 bases match TRBD2. The CDR3 has 16 residues. CDR1 and CDR2 (germline): LNHDA, SQIVND (reference sequence). J lost 4 bases, V lost 4 bases, and 8 bases had no gene match. The CDR3 DNA sequence: TGTGCCAGTAGTAACGGACTAGCGGGTCGCGTAGAGACCCAGTACTTC. The encoded protein is CASSNGLAGRVETQYF.

The chain employs TRBV7-3 and TRBJ2-3; 10 bases fit TRBD2. Unmatched junction bases numbered 10, after V lost 5 bases and J lost 5 bases. Germline values: CDR1 SGHTA, CDR2 FQGTGA. The CDR3 is 16 amino acids. The chain's CDR3 is CASSQASGGAGDTQYF. The CDR3 DNA reads TGTGCCAGCAGCCAGGCAAGCGGGGGGGCTGGAGATACGCAGTATTTT. Using reference TRBV7-3 and TRBJ2-3 for the parts outside the CDR3, the full variable domain is GAGVSQTPSNKVTEKGKYVELRCDPISGHTALYWYRQSLGQGPEFLIYFQGTGAADDSGLPNDRFFAVRPEGSVSTLKIQRTERGDSAVYLCASSQASGGAGDTQYFGPGTRLTVL.

The chain couples TRBV3-1 (or the pseudogene TRBV3-2) to TRBJ2-1; TRBD2 aligns across 11 bases. Looked up from germline, CDR1 is LGHDT and CDR2 is YNNKEL (reference sequence). The CDR3 totals 15 residues. The ends lost 4 bases at V and 3 bases at J; junction bases unmatched: 2. CDR3 region: CASSPTSGSYNEQFF. CDR3 DNA sequence: TGTGCCAGCAGCCCAACTAGCGGGAGCTACAATGAGCAGTTCTTC.

As regards this clone: This CDR3 is also generated by other DNA sequences in the sample. The gene calls are TRBV18 and TRBJ2-5; D perhaps matches TRBD1 (5 bases). The CDR3 loop spans 13 amino acids. Trimming stripped 2 bases from V and 2 bases from J, with 6 bases between. Germline V gene lookup returns CDR1 KGHSH and CDR2 LQKENI. The CDR3 DNA reads as TGTGCCAGCTCACCAAGACAGCAAGAGACCCAGTACTTC. Protein product: CASSPRQQETQYF. The full variable domain, completed using reference TRBV18 and TRBJ2-5, is NAGVMQNPRHLVRRRGQEARLRCSPMKGHSHVYWYRQLPEEGLKFMVYLQKENIIDESGMPKERFSAEFPKEGPSILRIQQVVRGDSAAYFCASSPRQQETQYFGPGTRLLVL.

The chain combines TRBV9 with TRBJ2-1; D gene ambiguous. In germline, CDR1 is SGDLS, CDR2 YYNGEE. CDR3 length: 15 amino acids. Trimming stripped 3 bases from V and 0 bases from J, with 10 bases between. The CDR3 reads CASSAGVFSYNEQFF. As DNA, the CDR3 is TGTGCCAGCAGCGCAGGCGTATTCTCCTACAATGAGCAGTTCTTC. The entire variable domain, with the rest obtained from reference TRBV9 and TRBJ2-1, is as follows: DSGVTQTPKHLITATGQRVTLRCSPRSGDLSVYWYQQSLDQGLQFLIQYYNGEERAKGNILERFSAQQFPDLHSELNLSSLELGDSALYFCASSAGVFSYNEQFFGPGTRLTVL.

CDR3 loop: CASSPNRDSYEQYF. The CDR3 region has the DNA TGTGCCAGCAGCCCCAACCGGGACAGCTACGAGCAGTACTTC. The V gene is TRBV4-2, the J gene TRBJ2-7, with 7 bases aligning to TRBD1. CDR1 is LGHNA and CDR2 is YNFKEQ in the germline V gene. This CDR3 is 14 amino acids long. After removal of 4 bases from V and 3 bases from J, the junction contained 6 bases not matched to a gene.

The V gene is TRBV9, the J gene TRBJ2-5; the match to TRBD2 covers 8 bases. The junction had 6 bases not matched to a gene; V was cut back by 4 bases and J by 1 base. Germline V gives CDR1 SGDLS, CDR2 YYNGEE. CDR3 size: 15 residues. Written as DNA, the CDR3 is TGTGCCAGCAGCTTTAGCGGGAAGCCCCAAGAGACCCAGTACTTC. Encoded protein: CASSFSGKPQETQYF.

The chain is built from TRBV7-2 and TRBJ1-6, with D possibly TRBD1 on 5 matching bases. This CDR3 region has 12 residues. The V gene lost 2 bases and the J gene lost 10 bases, with 6 bases spanning the gap. In germline, CDR1 is SGHTA, CDR2 FQGNSA. The CDR3 nucleotides are TGTGCCAGCAGCTTACCAGGGTCACCCCTCCACTTT. Protein sequence: CASSLPGSPLHF.

This chain uses TRBV6-5 with TRBJ2-7; the D is unclear. The CDR3 loop spans 10 amino acids. Per germline, CDR1 MNHEY and CDR2 SVGAGI. V lost 7 bases and J lost 6, with 7 bases in between. CDR3 DNA sequence: TGTGCCAGCACCCCCCTCGAGCAGTACTTC. Its protein product is CASTPLEQYF.

The chain couples TRBV18 to TRBJ2-2, with D tentatively TRBD2 (6 bases). CDR3 size: 16 residues. Trimming shortened V by 0 bases and J by 3 bases, and 11 bases separated the two germline ends. The germline CDR1 and CDR2 sequences are KGHSH and LQKENI. The CDR3 DNA reads TGTGCCAGCTCACCACCACTAGCAGACGACACCGGGGAGCTGTTTTTT. This codes for CASSPPLADDTGELFF.

The chain has TRBV7-9 and TRBJ1-2; no reliable D call. Trimming took 1 base from V and 6 from J, leaving 12 bases between them. Looked up from germline, CDR1 is SEHNR and CDR2 is FQNEAQ (reference sequence). This CDR3 comprises 14 residues. CDR3 amino acids: CASSLEGSGDGYTF. For the CDR3, the DNA is TGTGCCAGCAGCTTAGAAGGCAGCGGGGATGGCTACACCTTC.

This chain joins TRBV10-1 and TRBJ2-4, with D possibly matching TRBD1 (6 bases). Germline CDR1 WNHNN, CDR2 SYGVQD (reference sequence). The V end was cut by 11 bases, the J end by 8 bases, with 19 bases between. This CDR3 contains 13 residues. CDR3: CASAQGNGYIQYF. The CDR3 DNA reads TGCGCCTCAGCACAGGGAAATGGGTACATTCAGTACTTC.

The chain has TRBV5-1 and TRBJ1-1, with 9 bases lining up with TRBD1. This CDR3 region has 14 residues. CDR1 and CDR2 from the germline V gene are SGHRS and YFSETQ. V trimming: 3 bases; J trimming: 1 base; junction bases outside the gene matches: 1. DNA of the CDR3: TGCGCCAGCAGCTGGACAGGGGCGAACACTGAAGCTTTCTTT. Protein product: CASSWTGANTEAFF.

J is TRBJ2-1 and V is TRBV7-2; 8 positions match TRBD2. The junction had 4 bases not matched to a gene; V was cut back by 3 bases and J by 3 bases. In germline, CDR1 is SGHTA, CDR2 FQGNSA. This CDR3 has 15 amino acids. As DNA, the CDR3 is TGTGCCAGCAGCTTTACGGGAGGGATCTACAATGAGCAGTTCTTC. It is translated as CASSFTGGIYNEQFF.

J is TRBJ2-7 and V is TRBV10-1; D is possibly TRBD1 (5 bases). The ends were cut back, 5 bases at V and 5 bases at J, with 16 bases in the middle. The CDR3 covers 14 residues. Per germline, CDR1 WNHNN and CDR2 SYGVQD (reference sequence). This CDR3 is CASSSRVGSDEQYF. The CDR3, as DNA: TGCGCCAGCAGTTCCAGGGTTGGGTCCGACGAGCAGTACTTC.

V gene TRBV9 combines with J gene TRBJ1-2; D is possibly TRBD1 (5 bases). V lost 4 bases, J lost 9 bases, and 22 bases lay in between. Germline CDR1 reads SGDLS; CDR2 reads YYNGEE. This CDR3 spans 15 amino acids. In nucleotides, the CDR3 is TGTGCCAGCAGCAACCCCCGACAGAGCCCCTCAAGCTACACCTTC. As protein: CASSNPRQSPSSYTF.